This entry lists 4 T cell receptor beta chains sequenced from one sample in a study of blood T cell repertoires in COVID-19. The method was immunoSEQ multiplex PCR; TCRdb's version includes in-frame clones alone and lacks a portion of them. The table records 180,000 or so clones, approximately 80% of them present only once. The material sequenced was peripheral blood. The source of these receptors is a woman in her 40s with COVID-19, enrolled during active disease.

V gene TRBV2 combines with J gene TRBJ1-4; 7 bases are shared with TRBD1. Trimming removed 7 bases from V and 2 bases from J; junction bases left unmatched: 4. The CDR3 totals 14 residues. CDR1 and CDR2 (germline): SNHLY, FYNNEI. The CDR3 protein is CASIDRDTNEKLFF. For the CDR3, the DNA is TGTGCCAGCATCGACAGGGATACTAATGAAAAACTGTTTTTT.

The V and J genes are TRBV3-1 (or the pseudogene TRBV3-2) and TRBJ1-2; D not certain. Per the germline V gene, CDR1 is LGHDT and CDR2 is YNNKEL (reference sequence). V lost 7 bases and J 6 bases, leaving 12 bases between the germline ends. This CDR3 is 12 amino acids long. This CDR3 is CASMGERNGYTF. CDR3 DNA: TGTGCCAGCATGGGAGAGAGAAATGGCTACACCTTC.

The chain has TRBV4-1 and TRBJ2-3, with D perhaps matching TRBD1 (5 bases). The CDR3 extends over 13 amino acids. CDR1 MGHRA and CDR2 YSYEKL come from the germline V gene. Trimming left V 5 bases short and J 6 bases short, with 12 bases between. The chain's CDR3 is CASSAQGSDTQYF. In DNA form, the CDR3 reads TGCGCCAGCAGCGCCCAGGGATCCGATACGCAGTATTTT.

The gene calls are TRBV7-9 and TRBJ2-4; tentatively, D is TRBD1 (5 bases). Trimming took 2 bases from V and 6 from J, leaving 11 bases between them. Germline lookup yields CDR1 SEHNR and CDR2 FQNEAQ (reference sequence). The length of the CDR3 is 14 residues. The chain's CDR3 is CASSLNQGRNIQYF. Written as DNA, the CDR3 is TGTGCCAGCAGCTTAAATCAGGGAAGAAACATTCAGTACTTC. The whole variable domain, remainder taken from reference TRBV7-9 and TRBJ2-4, is DTGVSQNPRHKITKRGQNVTFRCDPISEHNRLYWYRQTLGQGPEFLTYFQNEAQLEKSRLLSDRFSAERPKGSFSTLEIQRTEQGDSAMYLCASSLNQGRNIQYFGAGTRLSVL.